This T cell receptor (beta chain) was captured by sequencing in a study of cytomegalovirus exposure and HLA in healthy donors. This clone was seen more than once but under ten times. Its matching antigen is unknown. Primers included in the PCR were 60 Vbeta and 13 Jbeta primers. The method was immunoSEQ multiplex PCR; TCRdb's version includes in-frame clones alone and lacks a portion of them. Counted here are some 200,000 clones, approximately 90% occurring once; the ten biggest clones make up about 1%. Findings of the study overall: In most subjects, TCR beta sequences reportedly gave accurate predictions of HLA-A and HLA-B alleles. Later analysis indicated greater clonal expansion among HLA-associated TCR beta chains than among equally common other chains.

Germline V lookup: CDR1 SGHDT, CDR2 YYEEEE. CDR3 length: 14 residues. The V segment lost 5 bases and the J segment 8 bases; nucleotides outside the gene matches: 10. V and J are TRBV5-6 and TRBJ1-2, with 9 nucleotides matching TRBD1. Sequencing input: PBMCs. The receptor was isolated from a woman between 18 and 30 years old in good health and CMV-seronegative. The CDR3 DNA is TGTGCCAGCAGACGTACAGGGGGCGCAGAGGGCTACACCTTC. Its protein product is CASRRTGGAEGYTF.